This T cell receptor (beta chain) was sequenced for a study of OX40 agonist ivuxolimab in advanced cancers. Study summary: Patients received the agonistic anti-OX40 (CD134) antibody ivuxolimab.

Study-level findings and limits: At 0.1 to 3.0 mg/kg and by week 6, clonal expansion occurred in CD4+ and CD8+ blood T cells. The study found that CD8+ T cells averaged more expanded clones than CD4+.

This CDR3 spans 14 amino acids. V lost 4 bases and J lost 6, with 13 bases in between. From germline, CDR1 is MNHEY and CDR2 SVGAGI. Researchers took blood at baseline, on cycle 4 day 1, and on cycle 7 day 1. Turning to this clone: Antigen: not known.

The assay was immunoSEQ multiplex PCR, and TCRdb's table has in-frame clones only and misses some. The top ten clones hold roughly 2.5% of a sample with 40,000 to 45,000 clones, about 81% of them seen once. This sample comprised CD4+ or CD8+ T cells sorted from blood, obtained in a trial of the OX40 agonist ivuxolimab. This chain joins TRBV6-5 and TRBJ2-1, with D perhaps TRBD1 (6 bases). The receptor's source is an adult with an advanced solid tumor such as melanoma, head and neck, liver or kidney cancer. The CDR3 DNA reads as TGTGCCAGCAGTTCTACAGGGATTTCCAATGAGCAGTTCTTC. Its translation is CASSSTGISNEQFF.